This T cell receptor (beta chain) was documented in a study of shared clonotypes between healthy human individuals. Whole-study findings and limits: What naive subsets generally showed was a larger estimated richness than memory subsets showed. Several donors shared about 4.8% of their naive CD4 clonotypes.

Some clones are missing from TCRdb's copy, which holds only in-frame ones; the method was immunoSEQ multiplex PCR. The table includes approximately 1.9 million clones, 80% to 95% detected once. In the case of this clone: Its specificity is unknown.

Naive CD8 cells lacked CD45RO, underwent positive selection for CCR7 and left out terminally differentiated effector memory CD45RA+ cells. The germline V gene has CDR1 SQVTM and CDR2 ANQGSEA. V shed 7 bases and J 3 bases; nucleotides not matched to a gene: 14. The CDR3 loop spans 16 amino acids. The sequenced sample was naive CD8+ T cells from PBMCs. The TCR comes from a man in his late teens or twenties in good health. Some clones in this sample may be carry-over from other donors' samples. The chain couples TRBV29-1 to TRBJ2-1; TRBD2 aligns across 8 bases. CDR3 sequence reads: CSAEGREARDYNEQFF. As DNA, the CDR3 is TGCAGCGCCGAGGGGCGGGAGGCCCGGGACTACAATGAGCAGTTCTTC.